Presented here are 27 T cell receptor beta chains from one specimen sequenced in a study of radiation and T cells in renal cell carcinoma. Generated by immunoSEQ multiplex PCR, the TCRdb table keeps only in-frame clones and is missing some. The sample contains about 14,000 clones, about 56% of which appear only once. Treatment given: treatment-naive control, cytoreductive nephrectomy. The starting material was tumor tissue, obtained from a patient whose treatment was nephrectomy without radiotherapy. The source of these receptors is a man in his forties or fifties with renal cell carcinoma.

This clone was detected a few times. The chain links TRBV5-6 to TRBJ1-5, with D possibly TRBD1 on 6 matching bases. V was cut by 5 bases and J by 3 bases, with 15 bases left in between. In germline, CDR1 is SGHDT, CDR2 YYEEEE. The CDR3 consists of 15 residues. The DNA of the CDR3 is TGTGCCAGCAGACTTTTCCGGACAGACAATCAGCCCCAGCATTTT. Translated, it gives CASRLFRTDNQPQHF.

This clone was seen ten or more times. The genes are TRBV5-1 and TRBJ2-1; TRBD1 matches 7 bases. Germline V gives CDR1 SGHRS, CDR2 YFSETQ. The CDR3 runs 14 residues. Trimming at V came to 0 bases and at J to 9 bases, leaving 6 bases not matched to a gene. CDR3 sequence: CASSLEGAVGEQFF. The DNA of the CDR3 is TGCGCCAGCAGCTTGGAGGGGGCCGTCGGTGAGCAGTTCTTC. The full variable domain, completed using reference TRBV5-1 and TRBJ2-1, is KAGVTQTPRYLIKTRGQQVTLSCSPISGHRSVSWYQQTPGQGLQFLFEYFSETQRNKGNFPGRFSGRQFSNSRSEMNVSTLELGDSALYLCASSLEGAVGEQFFGPGTRLTVL.

This clone turned up a few times. This chain joins TRBV19 and TRBJ2-7; 7 bases align to TRBD1. CDR3 length: 13 residues. The trim removed 9 bases at V and 1 base at J, leaving 6 bases unmatched. Germline lookup yields CDR1 LNHDA and CDR2 SQIVND (reference sequence). CDR3 DNA sequence: TGTGCCAGCCTGGACAGGCTTTCCTACGAGCAGTACTTC. The encoded protein is CASLDRLSYEQYF.

This sequence joins TRBV9 and TRBJ1-4; D remains unclear. Trimming left V 0 bases short and J 10 bases short, with 10 bases between. Germline loops: CDR1 SGDLS, CDR2 YYNGEE. This CDR3 region has 13 residues. CDR3 coding DNA: TGTGCCAGCAGCGTAGTCGAGGACGGAAAACTGTTTTTT. Translating it yields CASSVVEDGKLFF.

V is TRBV6-4 and J is TRBJ2-1; the D gene is possibly TRBD2 (6 bases). This CDR3 comprises 15 residues. The germline V gene encodes CDR1 MRHNA and CDR2 SNTAGT. The V end lost 3 bases, the J end lost 7 bases, and 16 bases lay between the germline ends. The CDR3 DNA sequence: TGTGCCAGCAGTGATGGGCTAACGGCGGGGAATGAGCAGTTCTTC. Translated: CASSDGLTAGNEQFF.

The chain couples TRBV14 to TRBJ2-1, with TRBD2 identical over 12 bases. Per the germline V gene, CDR1 is SGHDN and CDR2 is FVKESK. The CDR3 length is 18 residues. V lost 1 base, J lost 1 base, and 5 bases stayed unmatched. This chain's CDR3 is CASSQGLAGGDSYNEQFF. The CDR3 DNA sequence: TGTGCCAGCAGCCAAGGTCTAGCGGGAGGGGATTCCTACAATGAGCAGTTCTTC.

The table lists this clone with a few counts. The J gene is TRBJ2-7, the V gene TRBV2, with 9 bases identical to TRBD2. The germline gives CDR1 SNHLY, CDR2 FYNNEI. The CDR3 is 15 residues long. V lost 8 bases, J lost 2 bases, and 10 bases stayed unmatched. In DNA form, the CDR3 reads TGTGCCAGCTCCGAGCCAGCGGGGGGAACCTACGAGCAGTACTTC. Residues: CASSEPAGGTYEQYF.

In this sample, this clone turned up once. J is TRBJ2-2 and V is TRBV4-1; 7 nucleotides match TRBD1. The CDR3 extends over 17 amino acids. Germline V gene lookup returns CDR1 MGHRA and CDR2 YSYEKL. V shed 4 bases, J shed 6 bases, and the junction held 14 bases outside the gene matches. Here the CDR3 DNA reads TGCGCCAGCAGCCGAAGGGTTTCCGGGACAGCCCCCGGGGAGCTGTTTTTT. It codes for CASSRRVSGTAPGELFF.

Worth noting for this clone: One end of the junction fails to match germline, which may point to a read error. The rearrangement uses TRBV7-8 and TRBJ2-7; 7 bases agree with TRBD1. The CDR3 contains 12 residues. From germline, CDR1 is SGHVS and CDR2 FQNEAQ. CDR3: CASSTGTEGRDF. The CDR3, as DNA: TGTGCCAGCAGCACAGGGACAGAAGGTCGGGACTTC.

The V and J genes are TRBV7-6 and TRBJ2-7; TRBD1 aligns across 8 bases. The CDR3 has 14 amino acids. The V segment lost 5 bases and the J segment 6 bases; nucleotides outside the gene matches: 9. CDR1 SGHVS and CDR2 FNYEAQ come from the germline V gene. CDR3 DNA sequence: TGTGCCAGCAGCAAGACAGGGGTGAAGAGCGAGCAGTACTTC. It translates to CASSKTGVKSEQYF.

The chain couples TRBV5-1 to TRBJ2-7; D may match TRBD1 or TRBD2 (5 bases each). With 5 bases removed from V and 5 bases from J, the gap between germline ends came to 11 bases. CDR1 SGHRS and CDR2 YFSETQ come from the germline V gene. The CDR3 consists of 12 residues. In nucleotides, the CDR3 is TGCGCCAGCAGGCCGCAGGGACACGAGCAGTACTTC. Amino acid sequence: CASRPQGHEQYF.

This clone has just a few counts. The J gene is TRBJ2-5, the V gene TRBV9; D might be TRBD1 (6 bases). Germline V gene sequence: CDR1 SGDLS, CDR2 YYNGEE. The V end lost 2 bases, the J end lost 1 base, and 15 bases lay between the germline ends. The CDR3 contains 16 residues. The CDR3 nucleotides read TGTGCCAGCAGCGTCAGGGGAGACACGTCCCAAGAGACCCAGTACTTC. Its protein is CASSVRGDTSQETQYF.

The V call is TRBV4-2, the J call TRBJ1-3; D is undetermined. Germline V CDR1 and CDR2: LGHNA, YNFKEQ. This CDR3 is 21 amino acids long. V was trimmed by 1 base and J by 1 base, leaving 26 bases between them. The CDR3, as DNA: TGTGCCAGCAGCCAAGGAAACAGACCATCTCTCCCTTCCTCGTCTGGAAACACCATATATTTT. Amino acid sequence: CASSQGNRPSLPSSSGNTIYF.

The chain carries TRBV7-6 and TRBJ2-7, with 10 bases fitting TRBD1. CDR3 size: 14 residues. Unmatched junction bases numbered 2, after V lost 4 bases and J lost 2 bases. Germline CDR1 and CDR2: SGHVS and FNYEAQ. The CDR3 sequence: CASSSGTGAYEQYF. CDR3 DNA: TGTGCCAGCAGCTCCGGGACAGGGGCCTACGAGCAGTACTTC. Variable domain in full (rest from reference TRBV7-6 and TRBJ2-7): GAGVSQSPRYKVTKRGQDVALRCDPISGHVSLYWYRQALGQGPEFLTYFNYEAQQDKSGLPNDRFSAERPEGSISTLTIQRTEQRDSAMYRCASSSGTGAYEQYFGPGTRLTVT.

The V and J genes are TRBV27 and TRBJ2-2; D might be TRBD1 (5 bases). Trimming shortened V by 5 bases and J by 6 bases, and 13 bases separated the two germline ends. Germline V lookup: CDR1 MNHEY, CDR2 SMNVEV (reference sequence). The CDR3 sequence is 14 residues long. CDR3 residues: CASSRTRAPGELFF. The DNA of the CDR3 is TGTGCCAGCAGTCGGACACGGGCCCCCGGGGAGCTGTTTTTT.

The chain has TRBV5-1 and TRBJ2-5, with 10 bases matching TRBD2. The CDR3 is 15 amino acids. The V segment lost 3 bases and the J segment 7 bases; nucleotides outside the gene matches: 9. CDR1 and CDR2 from the germline V gene are SGHRS and YFSETQ. CDR3 protein: CASSWTSGASGTQYF. In nucleotides, the CDR3 is TGCGCCAGCAGCTGGACTAGCGGCGCTTCAGGGACCCAGTACTTC.

CDR3: CASSSGGTSGYEQYF. Written as DNA, the CDR3 is TGTGCCAGCAGCTCGGGCGGGACTAGCGGATACGAGCAGTACTTC. V and J are TRBV5-4 and TRBJ2-7; 11 positions agree with TRBD2. This CDR3 is 15 amino acids long. J lost 4 bases, V lost 3 bases, and 6 bases had no gene match. CDR1 is SGHNT and CDR2 is YYREEE in the germline V gene (reference sequence).

The chain has TRBV7-2 and TRBJ2-3; D is undetermined. Trimming pared 1 base from V and 1 base from J, leaving 12 bases between. The CDR3 sequence is 16 residues long. Germline lookup yields CDR1 SGHTA and CDR2 FQGNSA. For the CDR3, the DNA is TGTGCCAGCAGCTTAGACATGTCTCCTGGCACAGATACGCAGTATTTT. This sequence encodes CASSLDMSPGTDTQYF.

The chain is built from TRBV7-6 and TRBJ2-7; possibly TRBD2 for D (5 bases). The CDR3 contains 14 residues. Between the trimmed V and J ends, which lost 5 bases and 3 bases, there was a span of 14 bases. Germline lookup yields CDR1 SGHVS and CDR2 FNYEAQ. CDR3 DNA: TGTGCCAGCAGCCGTTCTCCGGGGTACTACGAGCAGTACTTC. Its translation is CASSRSPGYYEQYF.

The rearrangement uses TRBV27 and TRBJ2-3; 9 nucleotides align to TRBD1. J gave up 2 bases and V 6 bases, and 6 bases lay outside the gene matches. The germline gives CDR1 MNHEY, CDR2 SMNVEV (reference sequence). The CDR3 is 15 residues long. This chain's CDR3 is CASREQGAYTDTQYF. CDR3 bases: TGTGCCAGCAGAGAACAGGGGGCATACACAGATACGCAGTATTTT.

There are a few counts of this clone. This chain uses TRBV7-2 with TRBJ2-2, with no clear D. This CDR3 is 15 amino acids long. V was clipped by 1 base and J by 2 bases, with 8 bases between them. Germline V CDR1 and CDR2: SGHTA, FQGNSA. The CDR3 coding sequence is TGTGCCAGCAGCTTAGTTCTCGGCAACACCGGGGAGCTGTTTTTT. It specifies CASSLVLGNTGELFF.

The rearrangement links TRBV7-9 to TRBJ2-3, with D hard to call. Trimming shortened V by 4 bases and J by 7 bases, and 15 bases separated the two germline ends. Germline V gene lookup returns CDR1 SEHNR and CDR2 FQNEAQ (reference sequence). The CDR3 has 14 amino acids. As DNA, the CDR3 is TGTGCCAGCAGCTCCGGTGGTGCTGGTAATACGCAGTATTTT. Translated: CASSSGGAGNTQYF.

The chain is built from TRBV12-5 and TRBJ2-2, with a weak D call TRBD2 (5 bases). This CDR3 has 13 amino acids. V dropped 7 bases and J dropped 4 bases, with 10 bases sitting between them. Germline loops: CDR1 LGHNT, CDR2 FRNRAP. CDR3 residues: CASALGVTGELFF. CDR3 DNA sequence: TGTGCTAGTGCCCTGGGAGTCACCGGGGAGCTGTTTTTT.

This clone was counted a few times. The chain employs TRBV27 and TRBJ1-5, with unresolved D. CDR1 is MNHEY, CDR2 SMNVEV, per germline (reference sequence). V lost 5 bases, J lost 0 bases, and 5 bases lay in between. This CDR3 has 13 residues. The CDR3: CASSPHSNQPQHF. The CDR3 DNA reads as TGTGCCAGCAGTCCCCATAGCAATCAGCCCCAGCATTTT.

This chain uses TRBV2 with TRBJ2-7; maybe TRBD2 (6 bases). The CDR3 runs to 12 residues. Trimming left V 0 bases short and J 6 bases short, with 6 bases between. CDR1 and CDR2 (germline): SNHLY, FYNNEI. The CDR3 loop reads CASSEAGGEQYF. The CDR3 DNA sequence: TGTGCCAGCAGTGAAGCGGGGGGCGAGCAGTACTTC. The whole variable domain, remainder taken from reference TRBV2 and TRBJ2-7, is EPEVTQTPSHQVTQMGQEVILRCVPISNHLYFYWYRQILGQKVEFLVSFYNNEISEKSEIFDDQFSVERPDGSNFTLKIRSTKLEDSAMYFCASSEAGGEQYFGPGTRLTVT.

This clone is judged medium-sized (0.01 to 0.1%). J is TRBJ2-7 and V is TRBV25-1, with 11 bases lining up with TRBD1. The V gene end was trimmed by 5 bases and the J gene end by 4 bases; junction bases not matched to a gene: 7. The CDR3 covers 15 residues. Germline CDR1 is MGHDK and CDR2 is SYGVNS. The CDR3 reads CASSPGQGVFYEQYF. DNA for the CDR3: TGTGCCAGCAGTCCGGGACAGGGGGTATTTTACGAGCAGTACTTC.

J is TRBJ2-1 and V is TRBV6-4; D is unclear. V lost 2 bases, J lost 5 bases, and 4 bases lay in between. Germline V gene sequence: CDR1 MRHNA, CDR2 SNTAGT. This CDR3 contains 12 residues. CDR3 sequence reads: CASSDRNNEQFF. The CDR3 DNA reads TGTGCCAGCAGTGACAGGAACAATGAGCAGTTCTTC.